What follows is one T cell receptor (beta chain) and its context. The germline CDR1 and CDR2 sequences are SGHVS and FQNEAQ. This CDR3 has 19 residues. J was trimmed by 0 bases and V by 1 base; bases with no gene match: 12. The data belong to a study of blood T cell repertoires in COVID-19. Study at large: T cells, B-cell-depleted T cells, or PBMCs provided the cDNA or gDNA that served as material.

Generated by immunoSEQ multiplex PCR, the TCRdb table keeps only in-frame clones and is missing some. Here the sample spans roughly 200,000 clones, around 87% being singletons. The chain links TRBV7-8 to TRBJ1-5; 7 bases match TRBD1. This receptor was identified in a middle-aged man with acute or convalescent COVID-19. The sequencing sample was made of peripheral blood. CDR3 residues: CASSLETGSGSYSNQPQHF. DNA for the CDR3: TGTGCCAGCAGCTTAGAGACAGGGTCCGGCTCTTATAGCAATCAGCCCCAGCATTTT.